Shown below are 21 T cell receptor beta chains from a single sample sequenced in a study of blood T cell repertoires in COVID-19. The table came from immunoSEQ multiplex PCR; TCRdb's copy has only in-frame clones and leaves some out. The sample includes about 77,000 clones, around three quarters of them seen just once. The sequenced sample was peripheral blood. The receptor source for this set is a woman in her 70s with acute or convalescent COVID-19.

This chain joins TRBV9 and TRBJ2-1; 9 nucleotides agree with TRBD1. This CDR3 has 15 residues. Germline V gene data show CDR1 as SGDLS and CDR2 as YYNGEE. The junction had 5 bases not matched to a gene; V was cut back by 0 bases and J by 7 bases. In nucleotides, the CDR3 is TGTGCCAGCAGCGTAGGGGACAGGGTAAAAAATGAGCAGTTCTTC. Protein: CASSVGDRVKNEQFF. The full variable domain, rest sourced from reference TRBV9 and TRBJ2-1, is DSGVTQTPKHLITATGQRVTLRCSPRSGDLSVYWYQQSLDQGLQFLIQYYNGEERAKGNILERFSAQQFPDLHSELNLSSLELGDSALYFCASSVGDRVKNEQFFGPGTRLTVL.

CDR3 bases: TGTGCCAGCTTAAACAGGGATGGGCATTCACCCCTCCACTTT. Its protein product is CASLNRDGHSPLHF. The chain links TRBV6-5 to TRBJ1-6; TRBD1 might be the D (6 bases). Germline CDR1 MNHEY, CDR2 SVGAGI. The V and J ends lost 8 bases and 8 bases respectively, with 16 bases between them. The CDR3 is 14 residues long.

The gene calls are TRBV2 and TRBJ2-2, with D possibly matching TRBD1 (6 bases). This CDR3 is built from 14 residues. Deletions cut 3 bases from V and 3 bases from J, with 8 bases between. Germline-derived CDR1 and CDR2 are SNHLY and FYNNEI. DNA of the CDR3: TGTGCCAGCAGTGACCCAGGGGACACCGGGGAGCTGTTTTTT. It specifies CASSDPGDTGELFF.

This clone came up once. One end of the junction is discordant with germline, which a read error may explain. V and J are TRBV12-3 or TRBV12-4 and TRBJ1-1; D unresolved. This CDR3 comprises 11 residues. In DNA form, the CDR3 reads TGTGCCAGCAGCAAATCCACTGTAGCTTTCTTT. Translation: CASSKSTVAFF.

This chain's CDR3 is CASSQARTVTGELFF. The CDR3 coding sequence is TGCGCCAGCAGCCAAGCCCGGACAGTCACCGGGGAGCTGTTTTTT. The genes are TRBV4-3 and TRBJ2-2, with a tentative D call TRBD1 (6 bases). Per germline, CDR1 LGHNA and CDR2 YSLEER. The V end lost 1 base, the J end lost 4 bases, and 10 bases lay between the germline ends. The CDR3 loop spans 15 amino acids.

This clone was recorded only once. The chain couples TRBV3-1 (or the pseudogene TRBV3-2) to TRBJ2-2; TRBD2 aligns across 7 bases. The J segment lost 9 bases and the V segment lost 0 bases, leaving 16 bases of the junction unmatched. Per the germline V gene, CDR1 is LGHDT and CDR2 is YNNKEL (reference sequence). The CDR3 spans 18 residues. The CDR3 DNA reads as TGTGCCAGCAGCCAAGATATTAAGGCTAGCGGACCCCCCCGGGAGCTGTTTTTT. This sequence encodes CASSQDIKASGPPRELFF.

This chain connects TRBV2 to TRBJ2-7, with a tentative D call TRBD1 (6 bases). The length of the CDR3 is 14 residues. Germline values: CDR1 SNHLY, CDR2 FYNNEI. Deletions cut 5 bases from V and 2 bases from J, with 13 bases between. The CDR3 spells CASSPGAGAYEQYF. In DNA form, the CDR3 reads TGTGCCAGCAGTCCCGGGGCAGGGGCCTACGAGCAGTACTTC.

The CDR3 sequence is CASSLAGGERPQHF. The CDR3 bases are TGTGCCAGCAGCTTAGCAGGGGGCGAACGGCCCCAGCATTTT. J is TRBJ1-5 and V is TRBV7-2; 7 nucleotides align to TRBD1. The CDR3 runs 14 residues. Germline values: CDR1 SGHTA, CDR2 FQGNSA. J gave up 9 bases and V 0 bases, and 5 bases lay outside the gene matches.

The CDR3 nucleotides are TGCGCCAGCAGCCAAGATTTGGACTACGGCAATGTAGGCACTGAAGCTTTCTTT. Its translation: CASSQDLDYGNVGTEAFF. The gene calls are TRBV4-3 and TRBJ1-1; D is undetermined. CDR1 is LGHNA and CDR2 is YSLEER in the germline V gene. Between the trimmed V and J ends, which lost 0 bases and 4 bases, there was a span of 21 bases. The CDR3 runs to 18 residues.

V usage is TRBV19 and J usage is TRBJ1-6, with 7 bases matching TRBD1. The CDR3 runs to 15 residues. V lost 7 bases, J lost 6 bases, and 9 bases stayed unmatched. The germline gives CDR1 LNHDA, CDR2 SQIVND (reference sequence). CDR3 DNA sequence: TGTGCCAGTAAAGGGGGGACAGCGGGTAATTCACCCCTCCACTTT. Its translation: CASKGGTAGNSPLHF.

This chain connects TRBV9 to TRBJ2-1, with 9 bases lining up with TRBD2. Germline CDR1 reads SGDLS; CDR2 reads YYNGEE. Germline trimming cut 3 bases from V and 3 bases from J; bases unmatched to any gene: 10. This CDR3 spans 17 amino acids. In DNA form, the CDR3 reads TGTGCCAGCAGCGCCCCTCTGCGGGGGGGCAGCTACAATGAGCAGTTCTTC. Translating it yields CASSAPLRGGSYNEQFF.

The V and J genes are TRBV2 and TRBJ2-2, with 8 bases fitting TRBD2. The V and J ends lost 6 bases and 6 bases, in that order; junction bases with no gene match: 9. Germline V CDR1 and CDR2: SNHLY, FYNNEI. The CDR3 covers 15 residues. CDR3 nucleotide sequence: TGTGCCAGCAGGCTGGGACTAGTGTCGTCCGGGGAGCTGTTTTTT. It encodes CASRLGLVSSGELFF.

This chain joins TRBV11-2 and TRBJ2-7; TRBD1 might be the D (6 bases). The CDR3 has 16 residues. The germline gives CDR1 SGHAT, CDR2 FQNNGV. The V end was cut by 4 bases, the J end by 2 bases, with 18 bases between. In nucleotides, the CDR3 is TGTGCCAGCAGCTCCCACGTAGGGGGACCAACCTACGAGCAGTACTTC. Translating gives CASSSHVGGPTYEQYF.

This clone was detected only a few times. The V gene is TRBV6-1, the J gene TRBJ1-5; D is perhaps TRBD1 (6 bases). The CDR3 spans 16 residues. Germline V gene data show CDR1 as MNHNS and CDR2 as SASEGT. The V end lost 0 bases, the J end lost 4 bases, and 13 bases lay between the germline ends. As DNA, the CDR3 is TGTGCCAGCAGTGAAGCTGTACAGGGTCTAAATCAGCCCCAGCATTTT. It encodes CASSEAVQGLNQPQHF.

The J gene is TRBJ2-7, the V gene TRBV24-1; D is unresolved. CDR3 length: 15 amino acids. Germline CDR1 reads KGHDR; CDR2 reads SFDVKD. The V end lost 4 bases, the J end lost 2 bases, and 14 bases lay between the germline ends. The CDR3 reads CATSDPRSRTYEQYF. DNA of the CDR3: TGTGCCACCAGTGACCCGCGTTCCAGGACCTACGAGCAGTACTTC.

The rearrangement joins TRBV5-1 to TRBJ1-2, with a possible D match to TRBD1 (6 bases). Trimming took 7 bases from V and 3 from J, leaving 19 bases between them. The germline gives CDR1 SGHRS, CDR2 YFSETQ. The CDR3 has 15 amino acids. CDR3 in amino acids: CASAPAGGADYGYTF. DNA of the CDR3: TGCGCCAGCGCCCCCGCGGGGGGCGCTGACTATGGCTACACCTTC.

The rearrangement joins TRBV29-1 to TRBJ2-5, with TRBD2 identical over 7 bases. Germline-derived CDR1 and CDR2 are SQVTM and ANQGSEA. The CDR3 spans 12 residues. The V and J ends lost 7 bases and 4 bases, in that order; junction bases with no gene match: 6. In DNA, the CDR3 is TGCAGCGCTGGGAGGGGTGGAGAGACCCAGTACTTC. Amino acid sequence: CSAGRGGETQYF.

This clone has just a few counts. This chain connects TRBV18 to TRBJ2-7; TRBD1 is a possible D gene (5 bases). V was trimmed by 2 bases and J by 3 bases, leaving 8 bases between them. The CDR3 is 13 amino acids. Germline-derived CDR1 and CDR2 are KGHSH and LQKENI. The CDR3 DNA sequence: TGTGCCAGCTCACCAGAGGACAACTACGAGCAGTACTTC. Translating it yields CASSPEDNYEQYF.

The genes are TRBV12-3 or TRBV12-4 and TRBJ1-1; D is undetermined. The ends were cut back, 6 bases at V and 4 bases at J, with 12 bases in the middle. The CDR3 is 13 amino acids. In nucleotides, the CDR3 is TGTGCCAGCAGGAGGGTAGTGGCCACTGAAGCTTTCTTT. Its protein product is CASRRVVATEAFF.

The rearrangement joins TRBV5-6 to TRBJ1-3; TRBD1 might be the D (5 bases). Trimming took 4 bases from V and 8 from J, leaving 25 bases between them. The CDR3 spans 17 residues. CDR1 is SGHDT and CDR2 is YYEEEE in the germline V gene. CDR3 DNA: TGTGCCAGCAGCCCCACGGCCTTGCGCAGGGATGAGGACACCATATATTTT. This gives the protein CASSPTALRRDEDTIYF.

The J gene is TRBJ1-5, the V gene TRBV7-2; weak D call: TRBD1 (6 bases). The V and J ends lost 4 bases and 3 bases respectively, with 16 bases between them. Germline V gene sequence: CDR1 SGHTA, CDR2 FQGNSA. The CDR3 has 16 amino acids. The CDR3 region has the DNA TGTGCCAGCAGCTATGAGGGGGGGAATAACAATCAGCCCCAGCATTTT. Its protein product is CASSYEGGNNNQPQHF.